This TCR beta chain stems from a study of blood T cells in healthy people across ages. About the research overall: Template switching picked up about one barcoded beta molecule for each two T cells. Study-level points and caveats: Long-lived and aged donors differed, with more naive CD4+ cells and higher diversity in the long-lived. Because sorting was not performed, PBMCs prevented conclusive naive versus antigen-experienced comparison. Naive T cell percentage showed a strong correlation with TCR beta diversity.

A second PCR, run for about 6 to 12 cycles, used a sample-barcoded 5' primer plus a J-beta primer mix. TCRdb redid the calling of the 5' RACE reads with MiXCR, one entry per CDR3 protein. The sample comprises about 1.6 million distinct CDR3 sequences, 30% to 40% of which are singletons, and 10% to 12% rests with the top ten. The sample holds many counts of this clonotype. Its antigen is currently unknown. Trimming cost V 8 bases and J 1 base, with 16 bases left between them. The CDR3 runs to 15 residues. Looked up from germline, CDR1 is SGHTA and CDR2 is FQGTGA. The rearrangement joins TRBV7-3 to TRBJ2-3; TRBD1 or TRBD2 may be the D gene (5 bases each). The sample was blood. This receptor was taken from a woman in her twenties or thirties in good health. The DNA of the CDR3 is TGTGCCAGCGCACAGGACCTAGCCGGCACAGATACGCAGTATTTT. Residues: CASAQDLAGTDTQYF.